The rows below give T cell receptor beta chains drawn from one sample of a study of shared clonotypes between healthy human individuals. TCRdb keeps only in-frame clones here, not all; method: immunoSEQ multiplex PCR. The table records just over 2,000,000 clones, about 95% of them present only once. Sequences were obtained from naive CD8+ T cells sorted from blood. The receptors originated from a man younger than 30 in good health. Each CDR3 is given with its conserved first and last residue. D genes are given only for firm matches. Clone size is given for some rows only: seen once, a few or many times, or a class if the clone is expanded.

size: .; D: .; J: TRBJ2-7; V: TRBV5-6; length: 11; CDR3: CASSLMGEQYF; DNA: TGTGCCAGCAGCTTGATGGGGGAGCAGTACTTC
size: .; D: .; J: TRBJ1-1; V: TRBV28; length: 14; CDR3: CASSLLDYGTEAFF; DNA: TGTGCCAGCAGTTTGTTAGACTACGGCACTGAAGCTTTCTTT
size: .; D: TRBD2; J: TRBJ2-3; V: TRBV7-3; length: 18; CDR3: CASSLTHLAGGSTDTQYF; DNA: TGTGCCAGCAGCTTAACACATCTAGCGGGGGGATCCACAGATACGCAGTATTTT
size: .; D: .; J: TRBJ1-2; V: TRBV19; length: 13; CDR3: CASSIDPGYGYTF; DNA: TGTGCCAGTAGTATAGATCCAGGGTATGGCTACACCTTC
size: .; D: .; J: TRBJ2-7; V: TRBV4-3; length: 13; CDR3: CASSQGRFYEQYF; DNA: TGCGCCAGCAGCCAAGGTCGATTTTACGAGCAGTACTTC
size: .; D: TRBD1; J: TRBJ1-6; V: TRBV9; length: 16; CDR3: CASSPGQGAYNSPLHF; DNA: TGTGCCAGCAGCCCAGGACAGGGGGCTTATAATTCACCCCTCCACTTT
size: .; D: TRBD2; J: TRBJ2-1; V: TRBV6-6; length: 13; CDR3: CASRLAGDNEQFF; DNA: TGTGCCAGCAGACTAGCGGGGGACAATGAGCAGTTCTTC
size: .; D: TRBD2; J: TRBJ2-2; V: TRBV4-3; length: 16; CDR3: CASSTRHAGGSGELFF; DNA: TGCGCCAGCAGCACCCGACATGCGGGAGGTTCCGGGGAGCTGTTTTTT
size: .; D: .; J: TRBJ2-1; V: TRBV4-3; length: 16; CDR3: CASSQRLVPLYNEQFF; DNA: TGCGCCAGCAGCCAACGACTAGTGCCTCTCTACAATGAGCAGTTCTTC
size: once; D: TRBD1; J: TRBJ2-1; V: TRBV7-9; length: 17; CDR3: CASSQVTGALSYNEQFF; DNA: TGTGCCAGCAGCCAGGTAACAGGGGCCCTCTCCTACAATGAGCAGTTCTTC
size: .; D: .; J: TRBJ2-2; V: TRBV4-1; length: 15; CDR3: CASSPMTGGTGELFF; DNA: TGCGCCAGCAGCCCAATGACAGGAGGCACCGGGGAGCTGTTTTTT
size: .; D: .; J: TRBJ2-3; V: TRBV6-5; length: 15; CDR3: CASSYSSRGTDTQYF; DNA: TGTGCCAGCAGTTACTCCAGCCGGGGCACAGATACGCAGTATTTT
size: .; D: .; J: TRBJ2-7; V: TRBV4-1; length: 16; CDR3: CASSQVLERLQYEQYF; DNA: TGCGCCAGCAGCCAAGTGTTAGAGCGCCTTCAATACGAGCAGTACTTC
size: .; D: .; J: TRBJ2-7; V: TRBV30; length: 15; CDR3: CAWSDGRRTTWEQYF; DNA: TGTGCCTGGAGTGATGGTCGACGGACGACCTGGGAGCAGTACTTC
size: .; D: .; J: TRBJ2-1; V: TRBV27; length: 15; CDR3: CASSTGLFSYNEQFF; DNA: TGTGCCAGCAGTACCGGGCTATTCTCCTACAATGAGCAGTTCTTC
size: .; D: .; J: TRBJ2-7; V: TRBV27; length: 14; CDR3: CASSLGGRGIRQYF; DNA: TGTGCCAGCAGTTTAGGGGGCAGGGGAATTCGGCAGTACTTC
size: .; D: .; J: TRBJ1-5; V: TRBV4-1; length: 16; CDR3: CASSQGEGLNNQPQHF; DNA: TGCGCCAGCAGCCAAGGGGAGGGGCTAAACAATCAGCCCCAGCATTTT
size: .; D: .; J: TRBJ2-5; V: TRBV10-2; length: 15; CDR3: CASSESIFAGETQYF; DNA: TGCGCCAGCAGTGAGTCGATTTTTGCGGGAGAGACCCAGTACTTC
size: once; D: TRBD1; J: TRBJ2-5; V: TRBV7-9; length: 14; CDR3: CASSSTGGEETQYF; DNA: TGTGCCAGCAGCTCCACAGGGGGCGAAGAGACCCAGTACTTC
size: .; D: .; J: TRBJ1-1; V: TRBV19; length: 12; CDR3: CAILGQNTEAFF; DNA: TGTGCCATCTTAGGACAGAACACTGAAGCTTTCTTT
size: .; D: .; J: TRBJ1-1; V: TRBV9; length: 14; CDR3: CASSVGASQTEAFF; DNA: TGTGCCAGCAGCGTAGGAGCGTCCCAGACTGAAGCTTTCTTT
size: .; D: .; J: TRBJ2-7; V: TRBV27; length: 13; CDR3: CASSLLQTYEQYF; DNA: TGTGCCAGCAGTTTATTACAGACCTACGAGCAGTACTTC
size: .; D: .; J: TRBJ2-2; V: TRBV6-5; length: 14; CDR3: CASTDSSYAGELFF; DNA: TGTGCCAGCACTGACAGTTCTTACGCCGGGGAGCTGTTTTTT
size: .; D: .; J: TRBJ2-1; V: TRBV6-5; length: 16; CDR3: CASSYATSGGYNEQFF; DNA: TGTGCCAGCAGTTACGCCACCAGTGGGGGGTACAATGAGCAGTTCTTC
size: once; D: TRBD1; J: TRBJ1-2; V: TRBV9; length: 13; CDR3: CASSVQGAQGYTF; DNA: TGTGCCAGCAGCGTCCAGGGGGCCCAGGGCTACACCTTC
size: .; D: TRBD1; J: TRBJ2-5; V: TRBV9; length: 16; CDR3: CASSVAVDRADETQYF; DNA: TGTGCCAGCAGCGTAGCCGTGGACAGGGCCGATGAGACCCAGTACTTC
size: .; D: .; J: TRBJ2-2; V: TRBV19; length: 14; CDR3: CASSIGVHGGELFF; DNA: TGTGCCAGTAGTATCGGGGTCCACGGCGGGGAGCTGTTTTTT
size: once; D: .; J: TRBJ2-7; V: TRBV9; length: 16; CDR3: CASSPRGGYLSYEQYF; DNA: TGTGCCAGCAGCCCTCGTGGGGGCTACCTCTCCTACGAGCAGTACTTC
size: once; D: .; J: TRBJ2-5; V: TRBV7-7; length: 14; CDR3: CASSLAVGTETQYF; DNA: TGTGCTAGCAGCTTAGCGGTGGGGACGGAGACCCAGTACTTC
size: .; D: .; J: TRBJ1-5; V: TRBV5-4; length: 19; CDR3: CASSFDRGIYFYSNQPQHF; DNA: TGTGCCAGCAGCTTCGATAGGGGGATATATTTTTATAGCAATCAGCCCCAGCATTTT
size: .; D: .; J: TRBJ2-2; V: TRBV5-1; length: 14; CDR3: CASSFGRVTGELFF; DNA: TGCGCCAGCAGCTTTGGCAGGGTCACCGGGGAGCTGTTTTTT
size: .; D: .; J: TRBJ2-7; V: TRBV29-1; length: 11; CDR3: CSVGDSYEQYF; DNA: TGCAGCGTTGGAGACTCCTACGAGCAGTACTTC
size: .; D: TRBD1; J: TRBJ2-5; V: TRBV28; length: 14; CDR3: CASRPTGAGETQYF; DNA: TGTGCCAGCAGACCGACAGGGGCGGGGGAGACCCAGTACTTC
size: .; D: .; J: TRBJ2-1; V: TRBV4-1; length: 12; CDR3: CASSHPSNEQFF; DNA: TGCGCCAGCAGCCACCCTTCCAATGAGCAGTTCTTC
size: .; D: .; J: TRBJ1-4; V: TRBV2; length: 14; CDR3: CASSDETGNEKLFF; DNA: TGTGCCAGCAGTGATGAGACAGGCAATGAAAAACTGTTTTTT
size: .; D: .; J: TRBJ2-1; V: TRBV5-1; length: 14; CDR3: CASSVDSSYNEQFF; DNA: TGCGCCAGCAGTGTAGACAGCTCCTACAATGAGCAGTTCTTC
size: once; D: .; J: TRBJ2-7; V: TRBV29-1; length: 14; CDR3: CSVTWRGTKGEQYF; DNA: TGCAGCGTTACATGGCGGGGAACGAAAGGCGAGCAGTACTTC
size: .; D: .; J: TRBJ2-1; V: TRBV5-1; length: 12; CDR3: CASIDSFGEQFF; DNA: TGCGCCAGCATTGACTCCTTCGGTGAGCAGTTCTTC
size: .; D: .; J: TRBJ2-1; V: TRBV10-3; length: 13; CDR3: CAISESIDNEQFF; DNA: TGTGCCATCAGTGAGTCCATAGACAATGAGCAGTTCTTC
size: once; D: .; J: TRBJ1-1; V: TRBV19; length: 15; CDR3: CASSIGPGTHTEAFF; DNA: TGTGCCAGTAGTATAGGGCCGGGGACACACACTGAAGCTTTCTTT
size: .; D: TRBD1; J: TRBJ2-2; V: TRBV4-3; length: 15; CDR3: CASSQGTGGPGELFF; DNA: TGCGCCAGCAGCCAAGGGACAGGGGGCCCCGGGGAGCTGTTTTTT
size: .; D: .; J: TRBJ2-2; V: TRBV4-1; length: 16; CDR3: CASSQDPTGYTGELFF; DNA: TGCGCCAGCAGCCAGGACCCAACAGGGTACACCGGGGAGCTGTTTTTT
size: few; D: TRBD2; J: TRBJ2-7; V: TRBV7-2; length: 16; CDR3: CASSSTLLAGGLEQYF; DNA: TGTGCCAGCAGCTCTACTTTACTAGCGGGAGGGTTGGAGCAGTACTTC
size: .; D: .; J: TRBJ1-2; V: TRBV4-1; length: 16; CDR3: CASSQVGGTNNYGYTF; DNA: TGCGCCAGCAGCCAAGTGGGGGGGACAAATAACTATGGCTACACCTTC
size: .; D: TRBD2; J: TRBJ2-1; V: TRBV2; length: 14; CDR3: CASSDVAGPQILFF; DNA: TGTGCCAGCAGTGATGTAGCGGGCCCACAAATACTGTTCTTC
size: .; D: .; J: TRBJ2-3; V: TRBV6-1; length: 15; CDR3: CASIERGTRTDTQYF; DNA: TGTGCCAGCATCGAACGGGGGACTCGCACAGATACGCAGTATTTT
size: .; D: .; J: TRBJ2-7; V: TRBV30; length: 11; CDR3: CAWEFNYEQYF; DNA: TGTGCCTGGGAGTTCAATTACGAGCAGTACTTC
size: .; D: .; J: TRBJ2-7; V: TRBV27; length: 13; CDR3: CASSLLGGFEQYF; DNA: TGTGCCAGCAGTCTACTAGGGGGGTTCGAGCAGTACTTC
size: .; D: TRBD1; J: TRBJ2-7; V: TRBV9; length: 16; CDR3: CASSVGGDRGTYEQYF; DNA: TGTGCCAGCAGCGTAGGAGGGGACAGGGGTACCTACGAGCAGTACTTC
size: once; D: .; J: TRBJ1-2; V: TRBV30; length: 14; CDR3: CAWSSGGGLDGYTF; DNA: TGTGCCTGGAGTTCTGGCGGGGGGCTCGATGGCTACACCTTC
size: .; D: TRBD1; J: TRBJ1-2; V: TRBV7-8; length: 14; CDR3: CASSSISTGEGYTF; DNA: TGTGCCAGCAGCTCAATATCGACAGGGGAAGGCTACACCTTC
size: few; D: .; J: TRBJ1-6; V: TRBV6-5; length: 14; CDR3: CASSATQGGSPLHF; DNA: TGTGCCAGCAGTGCCACACAGGGCGGGTCACCCCTCCACTTT
size: .; D: TRBD2; J: TRBJ2-1; V: TRBV7-2; length: 17; CDR3: CASSLGLAGNSYNEQFF; DNA: TGTGCCAGCAGCCTAGGACTAGCGGGCAACTCCTACAATGAGCAGTTCTTC
size: .; D: .; J: TRBJ1-2; V: TRBV9; length: 13; CDR3: CASSRTSFYGYTF; DNA: TGTGCCAGCAGTCGTACCAGTTTCTATGGCTACACCTTC
size: .; D: TRBD2; J: TRBJ2-7; V: TRBV9; length: 14; CDR3: CASSVGGSNNEQYF; DNA: TGTGCCAGCAGCGTTGGCGGGAGTAATAACGAGCAGTACTTC